These 19 T cell receptor beta chains originate from one sample sequenced in a study of T cell responses to AZD1222 COVID-19 vaccine. Method: immunoSEQ multiplex PCR; TCRdb's copy keeps in-frame clones and lacks some. The sample yields 100,000 to 150,000 clones, around 87% seen once. The specimen was peripheral blood, collected on day 0 of AZD1222 vaccination. Every receptor here comes from an adult in good health.

The V and J genes are TRBV5-4 and TRBJ2-7; 7 bases line up with TRBD2. This CDR3 has 14 amino acids. CDR1 and CDR2 from the germline V gene are SGHNT and YYREEE (reference sequence). The V gene end was trimmed by 0 bases and the J gene end by 3 bases; junction bases not matched to a gene: 3. The CDR3 sequence is CASSLAASGYEQYF. The CDR3 DNA follows: TGTGCCAGCAGCTTGGCAGCTAGCGGCTACGAGCAGTACTTC. Combining the CDR3 with reference TRBV5-4 and TRBJ2-7 gives the whole variable domain ETGVTQSPTHLIKTRGQQVTLRCSSQSGHNTVSWYQQALGQGPQFIFQYYREEENGRGNFPPRFSGLQFPNYSSELNVNALELDDSALYLCASSLAASGYEQYFGPGTRLTVT.

Only one count was recorded for this clone. The rearrangement joins TRBV7-3 to TRBJ1-2; D is unresolved. The germline CDR1 and CDR2 sequences are SGHTA and FQGTGA. The CDR3 length is 15 residues. V lost 0 bases and J 5 bases, leaving 13 bases between the germline ends. In nucleotides, the CDR3 is TGTGCCAGCAGCTTAACTGCGGCAGGAACATATGGCTACACCTTC. Amino acids: CASSLTAAGTYGYTF.

This CDR3 is CASSLIWSGEQFF. Here the CDR3 DNA reads TGTGCCAGCAGCTTAATTTGGTCGGGTGAGCAGTTCTTC. This rearrangement joins TRBV7-3 to TRBJ2-1; D not certain. This CDR3 region has 13 residues. CDR1 and CDR2 from the germline V gene are SGHTA and FQGTGA. V lost 1 base, J lost 9 bases, and 10 bases lay in between.

The chain carries TRBV6-5 and TRBJ2-7; maybe TRBD2 (5 bases). From germline, CDR1 is MNHEY and CDR2 SVGAGI. This CDR3 is 14 amino acids long. V gave up 8 bases and J gave up 0 bases, with 14 bases separating them. CDR3 in amino acids: CASHSGGFSYEQYF. The CDR3 nucleotides read TGTGCCAGCCATTCCGGCGGGTTCTCCTACGAGCAGTACTTC.

This rearrangement joins TRBV24-1 to TRBJ2-5; TRBD2 might be the D (5 bases). Deletions cut 9 bases from V and 1 base from J, with 11 bases between. Germline CDR1 is KGHDR and CDR2 is SFDVKD. The CDR3 is 13 residues long. Here the CDR3 DNA reads TGTGCCACCGCACCGGGGATCCAAGAGACCCAGTACTTC. Its protein product is CATAPGIQETQYF.

This rearrangement joins TRBV7-2 to TRBJ1-2; TRBD1 might be the D (6 bases). The V end lost 3 bases, the J end lost 6 bases, and 17 bases lay between the germline ends. The CDR3 consists of 15 residues. Germline V gene lookup returns CDR1 SGHTA and CDR2 FQGNSA. CDR3 nucleotides: TGTGCCAGCAGCTTTCACAGGGACCCCCTAGATGGCTACACCTTC. Translation gives CASSFHRDPLDGYTF.

The chain recombines TRBV27 with TRBJ2-2; D unresolved. This CDR3 has 14 residues. The V gene's germline CDR1 is MNHEY and CDR2 SMNVEV (reference sequence). The V end was cut by 8 bases, the J end by 1 base, with 11 bases between. The CDR3: CASGRTGNTGELFF. CDR3 bases: TGTGCCAGCGGCAGAACGGGGAACACCGGGGAGCTGTTTTTT.

This clone is a singleton in its sample. V gene TRBV6-2 or TRBV6-3 combines with J gene TRBJ2-3; D is unresolved. The CDR3 sequence is 14 residues long. Germline V gene lookup returns CDR1 MNHEY and CDR2 SVGEGT. V was clipped by 0 bases and J by 1 base, with 5 bases between them. The CDR3 DNA sequence: TGTGCCAGCAGTTACTCTGACCGCACAGATACGCAGTATTTT. This translates into CASSYSDRTDTQYF.

The rearrangement joins TRBV7-3 to TRBJ2-2, with D unresolved. Trimming shortened V by 4 bases and J by 2 bases, and 14 bases separated the two germline ends. CDR3 size: 16 residues. Germline assignment: CDR1 SGHTA and CDR2 FQGTGA. The CDR3 coding sequence is TGTGCCAGCAGCTCCCCGGGTAGTGTTAACACCGGGGAGCTGTTTTTT. Its translation: CASSSPGSVNTGELFF.

The rearrangement uses TRBV19 and TRBJ2-1, with TRBD1 as a possible D gene (6 bases). Between the trimmed V and J ends, which lost 0 bases and 4 bases, there was a span of 13 bases. This CDR3 region has 16 residues. Germline-derived CDR1 and CDR2 are LNHDA and SQIVND (reference sequence). The CDR3 region has the DNA TGTGCCAGTAGTATAGACTCCGGACAGCTATACAATGAGCAGTTCTTC. Amino acid sequence: CASSIDSGQLYNEQFF.

The chain carries TRBV15 and TRBJ1-1, with 8 bases identical to TRBD1. The CDR3 has 15 amino acids. Unmatched junction bases numbered 2, after V lost 1 base and J lost 1 base. Germline CDR1 is LNHNV and CDR2 is YYDKDF (reference sequence). The CDR3 sequence is CATSRGGTGNTEAFF. CDR3 coding DNA: TGTGCCACCAGCAGAGGGGGGACAGGGAACACTGAAGCTTTCTTT.

V usage is TRBV7-2 and J usage is TRBJ1-2; no definite D call. This CDR3 contains 12 residues. The V end was cut by 10 bases, the J end by 7 bases, with 16 bases between. Germline CDR1 and CDR2: SGHTA and FQGNSA. The CDR3 sequence is CAIDRWRAGYTF. CDR3 coding DNA: TGTGCCATCGATAGGTGGAGGGCTGGCTACACCTTC.

The gene calls are TRBV2 and TRBJ2-7; D gene uncertain. The V end lost 6 bases, the J end lost 2 bases, and 8 bases lay between the germline ends. CDR3 length equals 12 residues. Germline V gene sequence: CDR1 SNHLY, CDR2 FYNNEI. In DNA form, the CDR3 reads TGTGCCAGCAGAGCCGAAACCTACGAGCAGTACTTC. It specifies CASRAETYEQYF.

The chain carries TRBV28 and TRBJ2-3; D perhaps matches TRBD2 (6 bases). Germline-derived CDR1 and CDR2 are MDHEN and SYDVKM. This CDR3 has 15 residues. Trimming took off 3 bases at V and 0 bases at J, with 10 bases between the two ends. The CDR3 reads CASSFGRESTDTQYF. CDR3 bases: TGTGCCAGCAGTTTCGGCCGGGAGAGCACAGATACGCAGTATTTT.

The genes are TRBV6-2 or TRBV6-3 and TRBJ1-6; a possible D gene is TRBD1 (6 bases). The germline V gene encodes CDR1 MNHEY and CDR2 SVGEGT. The CDR3 totals 17 residues. With 5 bases removed from V and 10 bases from J, the gap between germline ends came to 24 bases. The CDR3 protein is CASSRPNGQSHDSPLHF. The CDR3 nucleotides are TGTGCCAGCAGTCGCCCGAACGGACAGTCCCATGACTCACCCCTCCACTTT.

The chain carries TRBV9 and TRBJ1-4; 8 bases are shared with TRBD1. The CDR3 has 15 residues. V dropped 0 bases and J dropped 8; count of bases not matched to a gene: 6. Per the germline V gene, CDR1 is SGDLS and CDR2 is YYNGEE. CDR3 in DNA: TGTGCCAGCAGCGTAGGGTCAGGGGGCGTGGAAAAACTGTTTTTT. Protein: CASSVGSGGVEKLFF.

The V gene is TRBV10-3, the J gene TRBJ2-7; 8 nucleotides agree with TRBD2. CDR3 length: 17 residues. The V segment lost 2 bases and the J segment 0 bases; nucleotides outside the gene matches: 9. Germline-derived CDR1 and CDR2 are ENHRY and SYGVKD. In nucleotides, the CDR3 is TGTGCCATCAGTGAGGGGCTAGCGGGCCCGAGCTCCTACGAGCAGTACTTC. Its protein is CAISEGLAGPSSYEQYF.

The genes are TRBV4-1 and TRBJ1-5; D is uncertain. Germline CDR1 reads MGHRA; CDR2 reads YSYEKL. Trimming stripped 4 bases from V and 2 bases from J, with 12 bases between. This CDR3 has 15 amino acids. CDR3 loop: CASSREGFGNQPQHF. The CDR3 coding sequence is TGCGCCAGCAGCCGTGAGGGATTTGGCAATCAGCCCCAGCATTTT.

The table lists this clone with a count of one. The chain links TRBV3-1 (or the pseudogene TRBV3-2) to TRBJ1-1, with 12 bases that match TRBD1. This CDR3 is 16 amino acids long. After removal of 3 bases from V and 4 bases from J, the junction contained 6 bases not matched to a gene. Germline V gene sequence: CDR1 LGHDT, CDR2 YNNKEL (reference sequence). The CDR3 region is CASSQIGTGGLTEAFF. Here the CDR3 DNA reads TGTGCCAGCAGCCAGATAGGGACAGGGGGCCTCACTGAAGCTTTCTTT.